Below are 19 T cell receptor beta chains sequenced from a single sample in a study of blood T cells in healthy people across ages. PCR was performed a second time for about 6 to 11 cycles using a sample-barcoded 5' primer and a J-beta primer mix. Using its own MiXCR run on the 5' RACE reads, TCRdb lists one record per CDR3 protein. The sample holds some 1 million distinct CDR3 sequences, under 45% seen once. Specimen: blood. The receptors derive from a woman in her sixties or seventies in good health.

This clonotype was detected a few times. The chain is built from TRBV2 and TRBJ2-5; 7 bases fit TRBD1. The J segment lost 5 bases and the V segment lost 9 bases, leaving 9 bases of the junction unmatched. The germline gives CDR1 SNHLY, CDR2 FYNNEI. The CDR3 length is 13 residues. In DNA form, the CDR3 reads TGTGCCAGTAGAAGGACAGGCGATGAGACCCAGTACTTC. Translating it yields CASRRTGDETQYF.

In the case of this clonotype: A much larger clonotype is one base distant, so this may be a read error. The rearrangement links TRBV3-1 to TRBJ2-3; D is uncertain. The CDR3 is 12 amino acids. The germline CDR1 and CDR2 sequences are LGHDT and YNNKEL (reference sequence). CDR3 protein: CANSQGAGTQYF. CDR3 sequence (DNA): TGTGCCAACAGCCAAGGTGCCGGTACGCAGTATTTT.

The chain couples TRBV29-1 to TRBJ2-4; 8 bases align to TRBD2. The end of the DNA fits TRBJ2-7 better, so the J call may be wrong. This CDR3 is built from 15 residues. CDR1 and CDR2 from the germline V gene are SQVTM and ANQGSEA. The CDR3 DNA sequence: TGCAGCGGCCAATACGGGACTGGCGGGAGGTACGAGCAGTACTTC. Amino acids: CSGQYGTGGRYEQYF.

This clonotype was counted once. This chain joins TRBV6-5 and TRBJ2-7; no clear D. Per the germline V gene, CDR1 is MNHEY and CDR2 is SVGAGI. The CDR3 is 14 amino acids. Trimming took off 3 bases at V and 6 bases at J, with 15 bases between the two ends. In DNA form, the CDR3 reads TGTGCCAGCAGTTATTTGTCGTCCGAGTCCGAGCAGTACTTC. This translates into CASSYLSSESEQYF.

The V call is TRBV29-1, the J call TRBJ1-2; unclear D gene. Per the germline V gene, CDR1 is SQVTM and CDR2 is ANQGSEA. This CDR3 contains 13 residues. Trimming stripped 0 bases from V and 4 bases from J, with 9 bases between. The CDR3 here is CSVEEPASYGYTF. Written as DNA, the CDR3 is TGCAGCGTTGAAGAACCGGCTAGCTATGGCTACACCTTC.

The DNA of the CDR3 is TGTGCCTGGGACGTACGCGGGGTAGATACGCAGTATTTT. Residues: CAWDVRGVDTQYF. The chain has TRBV30 and TRBJ2-3, with D tentatively TRBD2 (6 bases). With 5 bases removed from V and 5 bases from J, the gap between germline ends came to 14 bases. Germline V lookup: CDR1 GTSNPN, CDR2 SVGIG (reference sequence). This CDR3 is built from 13 residues.

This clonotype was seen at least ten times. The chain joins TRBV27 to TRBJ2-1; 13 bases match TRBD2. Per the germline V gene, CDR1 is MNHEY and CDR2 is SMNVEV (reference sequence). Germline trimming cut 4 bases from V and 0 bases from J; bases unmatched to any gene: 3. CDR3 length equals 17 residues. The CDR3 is CASSSRLAGGSYNEQFF. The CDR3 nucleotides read TGTGCCAGCAGTTCCCGACTAGCGGGAGGCTCCTACAATGAGCAGTTCTTC.

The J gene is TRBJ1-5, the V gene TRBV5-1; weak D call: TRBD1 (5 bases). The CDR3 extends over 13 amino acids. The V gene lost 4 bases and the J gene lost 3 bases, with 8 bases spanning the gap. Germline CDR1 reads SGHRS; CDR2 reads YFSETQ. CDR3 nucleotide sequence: TGCGCCAGCAGCCTGGACACCAATCAGCCCCAGCATTTT. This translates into CASSLDTNQPQHF.

This CDR3 is CASIHRNYGYTF. For the CDR3, the DNA is TGTGCCAGCATTCACAGGAACTATGGCTACACCTTC. The rearrangement joins TRBV27 to TRBJ1-2; tentatively, D is TRBD1 (5 bases). CDR3 size: 12 residues. The V end lost 7 bases, the J end lost 2 bases, and 8 bases lay between the germline ends. CDR1 is MNHEY, CDR2 SMNVEV, per germline (reference sequence).

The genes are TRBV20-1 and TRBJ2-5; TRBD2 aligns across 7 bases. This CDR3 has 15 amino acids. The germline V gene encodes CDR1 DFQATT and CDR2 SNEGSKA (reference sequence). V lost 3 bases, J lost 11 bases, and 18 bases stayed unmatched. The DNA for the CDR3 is TGCAGTGCTAGGGAGCGGGAAACTCTCCTAATAAAGCAGTACTTC. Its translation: CSARERETLLIKQYF.

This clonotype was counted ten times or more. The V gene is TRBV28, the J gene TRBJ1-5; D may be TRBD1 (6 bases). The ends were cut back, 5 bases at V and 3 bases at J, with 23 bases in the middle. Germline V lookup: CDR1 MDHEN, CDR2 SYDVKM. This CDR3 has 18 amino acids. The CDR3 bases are TGTGCCAGCAGTCTGCTGCGGACAGACCACCCGTCCAATCAGCCCCAGCATTTT. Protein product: CASSLLRTDHPSNQPQHF. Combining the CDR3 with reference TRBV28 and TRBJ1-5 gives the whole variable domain DVKVTQSSRYLVKRTGEKVFLECVQDMDHENMFWYRQDPGLGLRLIYFSYDVKMKEKGDIPEGYSVSREKKERFSLILESASTNQTSMYLCASSLLRTDHPSNQPQHFGDGTRLSIL.

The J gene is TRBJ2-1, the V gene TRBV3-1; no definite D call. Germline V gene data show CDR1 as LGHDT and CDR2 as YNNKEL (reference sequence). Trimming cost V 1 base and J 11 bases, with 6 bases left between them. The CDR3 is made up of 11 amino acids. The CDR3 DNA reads TGTGCCAGCAGCCAAGGGCGACAGCAGTTCTTC. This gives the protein CASSQGRQQFF.

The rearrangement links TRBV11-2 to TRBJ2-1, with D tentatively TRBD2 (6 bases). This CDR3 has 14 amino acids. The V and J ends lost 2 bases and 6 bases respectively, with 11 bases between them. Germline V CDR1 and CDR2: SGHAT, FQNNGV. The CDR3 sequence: CASSLSAGSNEQFF. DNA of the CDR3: TGTGCCAGCAGCTTAAGCGCGGGAAGCAATGAGCAGTTCTTC.

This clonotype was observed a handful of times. The CDR3 nucleotides are TGCAGCGTTGAAGGTGGGACATCAGAAGAGACCCAGTACTTC. As protein: CSVEGGTSEETQYF. The gene calls are TRBV29-1 and TRBJ2-5; a weak D match, TRBD1 (6 bases). In germline, CDR1 is SQVTM, CDR2 ANQGSEA. This CDR3 is 14 amino acids long. Trimming shortened V by 1 base and J by 3 bases, and 12 bases separated the two germline ends.

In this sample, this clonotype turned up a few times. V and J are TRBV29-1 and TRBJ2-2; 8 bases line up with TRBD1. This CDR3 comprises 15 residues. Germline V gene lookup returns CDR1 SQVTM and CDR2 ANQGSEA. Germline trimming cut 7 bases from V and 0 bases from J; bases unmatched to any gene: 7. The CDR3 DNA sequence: TGCAGCGCCCCCGGACAGGGATCGAACACCGGGGAGCTGTTTTTT. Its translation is CSAPGQGSNTGELFF.

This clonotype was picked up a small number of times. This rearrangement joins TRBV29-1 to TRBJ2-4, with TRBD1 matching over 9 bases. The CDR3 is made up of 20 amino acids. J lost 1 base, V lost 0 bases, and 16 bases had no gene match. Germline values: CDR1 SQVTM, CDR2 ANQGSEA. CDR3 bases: TGCAGCGTTGAAGATCGGGGCGGGACAGGGCCCTATGAGGCCAAAAACATTCAGTACTTC. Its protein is CSVEDRGGTGPYEAKNIQYF.

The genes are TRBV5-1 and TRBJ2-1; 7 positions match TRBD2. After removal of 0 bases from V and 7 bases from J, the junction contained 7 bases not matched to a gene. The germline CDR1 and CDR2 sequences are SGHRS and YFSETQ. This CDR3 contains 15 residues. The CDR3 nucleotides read TGCGCCAGCAGCTTGGGTGCGGGAGAGTGGAATGAGCAGTTCTTC. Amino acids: CASSLGAGEWNEQFF.

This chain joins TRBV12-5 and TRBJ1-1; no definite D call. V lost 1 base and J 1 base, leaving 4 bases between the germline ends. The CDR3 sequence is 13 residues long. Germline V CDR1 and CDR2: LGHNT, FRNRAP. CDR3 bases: TGTGCTAGTGGTTTGGGCCCGAACACTGAAGCTTTCTTT. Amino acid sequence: CASGLGPNTEAFF.

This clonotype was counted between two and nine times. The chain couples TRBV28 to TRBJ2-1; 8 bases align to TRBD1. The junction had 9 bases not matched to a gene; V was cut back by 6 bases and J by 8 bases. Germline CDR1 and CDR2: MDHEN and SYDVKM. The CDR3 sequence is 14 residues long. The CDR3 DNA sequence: TGTGCCAGCAGGACAGGGGAGAATTGGTATGAGCAGTTCTTC. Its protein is CASRTGENWYEQFF.